Shown below are 28 T cell receptor beta chains from a single sample sequenced in a study of CD8 T cells in ankylosing spondylitis. Overall study results and limits: Among TCR beta sequences, a motif of several highly homologous variants appeared characteristic of ankylosing spondylitis blood.

Each CDR3 protein gets one entry after TCRdb re-called the 5' RACE reads with MiXCR. Among more than 250,000 distinct CDR3 sequences listed, around 8% were seen once. The antigens for these receptors are not known. Sequencing was carried out using blood, either unsorted or a sorted T cell fraction (not recorded which). The receptors stem from a male donor with ankylosing spondylitis.

The chain uses TRBV20-1 and TRBJ2-5; D gene uncertain. The CDR3 extends over 12 amino acids. Trimming removed 4 bases from V and 6 bases from J, with 12 bases in between. Germline loops: CDR1 DFQATT, CDR2 SNEGSKA (reference sequence). The CDR3 loop reads CSAIPWAQTQYF. The CDR3 DNA reads as TGCAGTGCTATCCCCTGGGCGCAGACCCAGTACTTC.

This clonotype was counted a few times. This chain connects TRBV7-2 to TRBJ1-5; D gene unclear. The CDR3 runs 14 residues. V dropped 0 bases and J dropped 5 bases, with 8 bases sitting between them. Germline-derived CDR1 and CDR2 are SGHTA and FQGNSA. The CDR3 protein is CASSLAGLYQPQHF. The CDR3 DNA sequence: TGTGCCAGCAGCTTAGCCGGGTTGTATCAGCCCCAGCATTTT.

This clonotype was seen repeatedly, ten times or more. This chain links TRBV20-1 with TRBJ2-1, with 12 bases lining up with TRBD2. The CDR3 runs 16 residues. Per the germline V gene, CDR1 is DFQATT and CDR2 is SNEGSKA (reference sequence). The ends lost 6 bases at V and 7 bases at J; junction bases unmatched: 13. This chain's CDR3 is CSAGLAGSRDPNEQFF. In DNA form, the CDR3 reads TGCAGTGCAGGACTAGCGGGATCCCGAGACCCGAATGAGCAGTTCTTC.

This clonotype was seen more than once but under ten times. This chain links TRBV5-6 with TRBJ2-1; D possibly corresponds to TRBD2 (6 bases). Germline lookup yields CDR1 SGHDT and CDR2 YYEEEE. Trimming shortened V by 4 bases and J by 10 bases, and 15 bases separated the two germline ends. The CDR3 is 13 amino acids. CDR3 DNA sequence: TGTGCCAGCAGCCGCCAGGGAGGCGGGGAGCAGTTCTTC. It specifies CASSRQGGGEQFF.

This clonotype was observed a few times. The V gene is TRBV29-1, the J gene TRBJ1-5; D not certain. CDR3 length: 12 amino acids. Per germline, CDR1 SQVTM and CDR2 ANQGSEA. Trimming pared 5 bases from V and 7 bases from J, leaving 12 bases between. Here the CDR3 reads CSVCEGSQPQHF. CDR3 DNA: TGCAGCGTTTGTGAGGGCTCGCAGCCCCAGCATTTT.

The rearrangement joins TRBV5-1 to TRBJ2-6, with a weak D call TRBD1 (6 bases). The CDR3 is 16 amino acids. V was clipped by 4 bases and J by 1 base, with 12 bases between them. Germline V gene data show CDR1 as SGHRS and CDR2 as YFSETQ. For the CDR3, the DNA is TGCGCCAGCAGCAGGGGGTCGGGGTCTGGGGCCAACGTCCTGACTTTC. Translation gives CASSRGSGSGANVLTF. Using reference TRBV5-1 and TRBJ2-6 for the parts outside the CDR3, the full variable domain is KAGVTQTPRYLIKTRGQQVTLSCSPISGHRSVSWYQQTPGQGLQFLFEYFSETQRNKGNFPGRFSGRQFSNSRSEMNVSTLELGDSALYLCASSRGSGSGANVLTFGAGSRLTVL.

The chain is built from TRBV7-8 and TRBJ2-1; 10 nucleotides line up with TRBD2. After removal of 4 bases from V and 10 bases from J, the junction contained 22 bases not matched to a gene. The germline CDR1 and CDR2 sequences are SGHVS and FQNEAQ. This CDR3 region has 19 residues. Here the CDR3 reads CASSWAGRAEREGQGEQFF. CDR3 bases: TGTGCCAGCAGCTGGGCGGGTCGAGCAGAGCGGGAGGGCCAAGGGGAGCAGTTCTTC.

The chain carries TRBV5-5 and TRBJ1-1; D not certain. V was trimmed by 3 bases and J by 1 base, leaving 4 bases between them. In germline, CDR1 is SGHKS, CDR2 YYEKEE (reference sequence). The CDR3 consists of 12 residues. The chain's CDR3 is CASSWRNTEAFF. CDR3 in DNA: TGTGCCAGCAGCTGGCGGAACACTGAAGCTTTCTTT.

Many counts were recorded for this clonotype. The chain has TRBV5-1 and TRBJ1-4, with D possibly matching TRBD1 (6 bases). Germline V CDR1 and CDR2: SGHRS, YFSETQ. V was cut by 4 bases and J by 8 bases, with 18 bases left in between. This CDR3 has 15 residues. The CDR3 DNA follows: TGCGCCAGCAGCCCACAGGACAGCACGGGGGAAAAACTGTTTTTT. Its protein is CASSPQDSTGEKLFF.

This clonotype was counted a few times. The chain recombines TRBV9 with TRBJ2-7; no reliable D call. The CDR3 sequence is 9 residues long. Trimming cost V 7 bases and J 2 bases, with 1 base left between them. Germline lookup yields CDR1 SGDLS and CDR2 YYNGEE. CDR3 DNA: TGTGCCAGCCCCTACGAGCAGTACTTC. Protein: CASPYEQYF.

This chain uses TRBV29-1 with TRBJ2-3; TRBD2 matches at 7 bases. The ends lost 5 bases at V and 0 bases at J; junction bases unmatched: 8. CDR3 length equals 15 residues. Germline CDR1 SQVTM, CDR2 ANQGSEA. The CDR3 loop is CSVQPGRGSTDTQYF. The CDR3 nucleotides read TGCAGCGTTCAACCAGGGCGGGGGAGCACAGATACGCAGTATTTT.

The chain links TRBV5-1 to TRBJ1-5, with 7 bases lining up with TRBD1. The CDR3 is 14 residues long. V lost 4 bases, J lost 10 bases, and 11 bases stayed unmatched. Germline CDR1 and CDR2: SGHRS and YFSETQ. CDR3 residues: CASSQGDTGTPQHF. CDR3 nucleotides: TGCGCCAGCAGCCAGGGGGACACGGGCACACCCCAGCATTTT.

This clonotype showed up just a few times. The chain recombines TRBV29-1 with TRBJ2-3; no firm D call. Germline values: CDR1 SQVTM, CDR2 ANQGSEA. This CDR3 contains 11 residues. Deletions cut 7 bases from V and 4 bases from J, with 9 bases between. CDR3 nucleotides: TGCAGCGCAGACCCCGCAGATACGCAGTATTTT. Its translation: CSADPADTQYF.

At least ten counts were recorded for this clonotype. V usage is TRBV20-1 and J usage is TRBJ1-5; tentatively, D is TRBD1 (5 bases). Per germline, CDR1 DFQATT and CDR2 SNEGSKA (reference sequence). The CDR3 consists of 14 residues. V was shortened by 0 bases and J by 5 bases, with 11 bases between the two germline ends. DNA for the CDR3: TGCAGTGCTAGAGATTCGGGGGTCCATCAGCCCCAGCATTTT. It yields the protein CSARDSGVHQPQHF.

In DNA form, the CDR3 reads TGCGCCAGCAGCCTCGACCTAAACACCTACGAGCAGTACTTC. Protein sequence: CASSLDLNTYEQYF. V and J are TRBV4-3 and TRBJ2-7, with D hard to call. The CDR3 has 14 residues. CDR1 and CDR2 (germline): LGHNA, YSLEER. V was shortened by 4 bases and J by 2 bases, with 12 bases between the two germline ends.

This clonotype was seen repeatedly, ten times or more. This rearrangement joins TRBV27 to TRBJ2-7, with 12 bases that match TRBD1. Per germline, CDR1 MNHEY and CDR2 SMNVEV (reference sequence). The CDR3 is 14 amino acids. V lost 5 bases and J lost 12; bases outside the gene matches: 11. The CDR3 reads CASSKTGTGGAMYF. The CDR3 coding sequence is TGTGCCAGCAGTAAAACCGGGACAGGGGGCGCCATGTACTTC.

This clonotype was recorded a few times. This chain joins TRBV5-1 and TRBJ2-7; D is uncertain. Germline V CDR1 and CDR2: SGHRS, YFSETQ. The CDR3 has 16 residues. The ends were cut back, 4 bases at V and 6 bases at J, with 23 bases in the middle. The CDR3 protein is CASSSSRTYSLSEQYF. CDR3 sequence (DNA): TGCGCCAGCAGCAGTTCTCGGACGTACTCCCTCTCCGAGCAGTACTTC.

This clonotype was counted a few times. V is TRBV7-2 and J is TRBJ2-7, with D perhaps matching TRBD2 (6 bases). This CDR3 is built from 15 residues. V lost 4 bases and J 4 bases, leaving 17 bases between the germline ends. Germline-derived CDR1 and CDR2 are SGHTA and FQGNSA. DNA of the CDR3: TGTGCCAGCAGCTCCCGCCTAGCGTGGGGATACGAGCAGTACTTC. Translating gives CASSSRLAWGYEQYF.

V and J are TRBV7-3 and TRBJ2-7, with a weak D call TRBD2 (6 bases). Germline assignment: CDR1 SGHTA and CDR2 FQGTGA. V lost 5 bases and J 2 bases, leaving 13 bases between the germline ends. The CDR3 is made up of 14 amino acids. CDR3 residues: CASSPGTGPYEQYF. As DNA, the CDR3 is TGTGCCAGCAGCCCCGGGACTGGACCCTACGAGCAGTACTTC.

This clonotype showed up just a few times. The chain employs TRBV28 and TRBJ2-3; 8 nucleotides line up with TRBD2. Per the germline V gene, CDR1 is MDHEN and CDR2 is SYDVKM. The CDR3 spans 14 residues. The V segment lost 8 bases and the J segment 0 bases; nucleotides outside the gene matches: 4. The CDR3: CASESGGSTDTQYF. DNA for the CDR3: TGTGCCAGCGAGTCGGGAGGGAGCACAGATACGCAGTATTTT.

This clonotype was picked up many times. This sequence joins TRBV20-1 and TRBJ2-7; no clear D gene. The germline V gene has CDR1 DFQATT and CDR2 SNEGSKA (reference sequence). There are 12 residues in the CDR3. V was cut by 0 bases and J by 9 bases, with 12 bases left in between. The CDR3 loop is CSARDPNSGQYF. Written as DNA, the CDR3 is TGCAGTGCTAGAGATCCGAACAGTGGGCAGTACTTC.

This clonotype was detected ten times or more. The rearrangement links TRBV20-1 to TRBJ1-6, with 8 bases lining up with TRBD1. Germline V lookup: CDR1 DFQATT, CDR2 SNEGSKA (reference sequence). V shed 4 bases and J 8 bases; nucleotides not matched to a gene: 4. The CDR3 has 13 residues. CDR3: CSATGTGDSPLHF. The CDR3 DNA follows: TGCAGTGCTACCGGGACAGGAGATTCACCCCTCCACTTT.

This chain links TRBV27 with TRBJ1-2, with 8 bases lining up with TRBD1. CDR1 is MNHEY, CDR2 SMNVEV, per germline (reference sequence). The V segment lost 4 bases and the J segment 8 bases; nucleotides outside the gene matches: 12. The CDR3 totals 15 residues. The CDR3 spells CASSSSGQAVSGYTF. CDR3 sequence (DNA): TGTGCCAGCAGTTCATCGGGACAGGCGGTCAGCGGCTACACCTTC.

The chain has TRBV7-2 and TRBJ2-2; the D is unclear. The CDR3 runs 14 residues. Trimming shortened V by 0 bases and J by 6 bases, and 8 bases separated the two germline ends. Germline V CDR1 and CDR2: SGHTA, FQGNSA. The CDR3 protein is CASSLAGPPGELFF. As DNA, the CDR3 is TGTGCCAGCAGCTTAGCTGGCCCCCCCGGGGAGCTGTTTTTT.

The sample holds many counts of this clonotype. The rearrangement uses TRBV18 and TRBJ2-5; TRBD1 is a possible D gene (5 bases). With 6 bases removed from V and 5 bases from J, the gap between germline ends came to 16 bases. Germline V lookup: CDR1 KGHSH, CDR2 LQKENI. The CDR3 totals 14 residues. CDR3 in DNA: TGTGCCAGCTCCGCGATAGGGGTCTCCGAGACCCAGTACTTC. As protein: CASSAIGVSETQYF.

This clonotype showed up just a few times. The DNA of the CDR3 is TGTGCCAGCAGCTTCCTTGGACTAGCGGGAGTTGTCGGTGAGCAGTTCTTC. Protein sequence: CASSFLGLAGVVGEQFF. The gene calls are TRBV5-5 and TRBJ2-1; 13 nucleotides agree with TRBD2. From germline, CDR1 is SGHKS and CDR2 YYEKEE (reference sequence). This CDR3 has 17 residues. After removal of 2 bases from V and 9 bases from J, the junction contained 11 bases not matched to a gene.

The gene calls are TRBV27 and TRBJ2-2; TRBD2 might be the D (6 bases). V was trimmed by 8 bases and J by 5 bases, leaving 15 bases between them. CDR1 and CDR2 from the germline V gene are MNHEY and SMNVEV (reference sequence). The CDR3 is 14 amino acids. The CDR3 nucleotides are TGTGCCAGCGAGGAGGGGATGGGAACCGGGGAGCTGTTTTTT. It specifies CASEEGMGTGELFF.

This chain joins TRBV20-1 and TRBJ2-3; 10 bases are a match to TRBD1. This CDR3 comprises 13 residues. Germline V gene data show CDR1 as DFQATT and CDR2 as SNEGSKA (reference sequence). Germline trimming cut 6 bases from V and 6 bases from J; bases unmatched to any gene: 6. The CDR3 sequence: CSAEGQGLDTQYF. DNA of the CDR3: TGCAGTGCAGAGGGACAGGGGTTGGATACGCAGTATTTT.